This passage covers 25 T cell receptor beta chains from one sample sequenced in a study of shared clonotypes between healthy human individuals. The repertoire was sequenced with immunoSEQ multiplex PCR; TCRdb's copy has only in-frame clones and lacks some. The sample holds about 2.1 million clones; around 93% are singletons and the top ten take roughly 1.7%. CD45RO-negative cells were positively selected for CCR7, leaving out terminally differentiated effector memory CD45RA+ cells. The material sequenced was naive CD8+ T cells from PBMCs. The receptors derive from a man aged 18 to 29 in good health. Some clones in this sample may be carry-over from other donors' samples.

The rearrangement uses TRBV29-1 and TRBJ1-4; D remains unclear. This CDR3 region has 13 residues. The germline V gene encodes CDR1 SQVTM and CDR2 ANQGSEA. V lost 0 bases, J lost 8 bases, and 10 bases lay in between. DNA of the CDR3: TGCAGCGTTGAAGAGGGGTTTACGGAAAAACTGTTTTTT. Its translation: CSVEEGFTEKLFF.

This chain connects TRBV19 to TRBJ1-1, with D unclear. CDR3 length equals 14 residues. CDR1 is LNHDA, CDR2 SQIVND, per germline (reference sequence). V lost 4 bases, J lost 1 base, and 10 bases lay in between. The CDR3 sequence is CASSKVRSNTEAFF. In nucleotides, the CDR3 is TGTGCCAGTAGTAAAGTCAGATCGAACACTGAAGCTTTCTTT. Together with reference TRBV19 and TRBJ1-1, the CDR3 gives the full variable domain: DGGITQSPKYLFRKEGQNVTLSCEQNLNHDAMYWYRQDPGQGLRLIYYSQIVNDFQKGDIAEGYSVSREKKESFPLTVTSAQKNPTAFYLCASSKVRSNTEAFFGQGTRLTVV.

The rearrangement links TRBV4-1 to TRBJ2-5; 7 bases fit TRBD1. This CDR3 contains 14 residues. CDR1 and CDR2 (germline): MGHRA, YSYEKL. With V trimmed by 4 bases and J by 2 bases, 4 bases remained unmatched. The CDR3 loop reads CASSPDRTQETQYF. CDR3 sequence (DNA): TGCGCCAGCAGCCCGGACAGGACACAAGAGACCCAGTACTTC.

CDR3 sequence (DNA): TGCGCCAGCAGCTTGAGCGAGACTGACGACAATGAGCAGTTCTTC. Translated: CASSLSETDDNEQFF. The chain combines TRBV5-1 with TRBJ2-1; no clear D gene. The CDR3 contains 15 residues. Per the germline V gene, CDR1 is SGHRS and CDR2 is YFSETQ. With 1 base removed from V and 5 bases from J, the gap between germline ends came to 13 bases.

This clone was seen a single time. The chain recombines TRBV29-1 with TRBJ1-2; the match to TRBD1 covers 9 bases. CDR1 and CDR2 from the germline V gene are SQVTM and ANQGSEA. With 5 bases clipped from V and 5 bases from J, the junction kept 12 bases outside the gene matches. The CDR3 extends over 15 amino acids. Here the CDR3 DNA reads TGCAGCGTTAGCGGGACAGGGAAATCCTTTTATGGCTACACCTTC. Protein: CSVSGTGKSFYGYTF. Full variable domain (outside the CDR3, taken from reference TRBV29-1 and TRBJ1-2): SAVISQKPSRDICQRGTSLTIQCQVDSQVTMMFWYRQQPGQSLTLIATANQGSEATYESGFVIDKFPISRPNLTFSTLTVSNMSPEDSSIYLCSVSGTGKSFYGYTFGSGTRLTVV.

The chain joins TRBV5-1 to TRBJ2-1; TRBD2 matches 9 bases. CDR1 and CDR2 (germline): SGHRS, YFSETQ. CDR3 length equals 18 residues. The junction had 12 bases not matched to a gene; V was cut back by 3 bases and J by 2 bases. The CDR3 loop reads CASSSRQYASGTYNEQFF. The CDR3 DNA reads TGCGCCAGCAGCTCCCGACAATATGCTAGCGGGACCTACAATGAGCAGTTCTTC.

This clone was found once. V gene TRBV11-3 combines with J gene TRBJ2-1; D possibly corresponds to TRBD2 (7 bases). The V end was cut by 4 bases, the J end by 5 bases, with 15 bases between. Germline V gene lookup returns CDR1 SGHNT and CDR2 YENEEA. This CDR3 region has 15 residues. The CDR3 region is CASSSEGGANNEQFF. In DNA form, the CDR3 reads TGTGCCAGCAGCTCCGAAGGGGGGGCAAACAATGAGCAGTTCTTC.

Concerning this clone itself: The same CDR3 arises from other DNA sequences in this sample as well. The rearrangement links TRBV9 to TRBJ1-2; 10 bases fit TRBD1. V shed 4 bases, J shed 5 bases, and the junction held 8 bases outside the gene matches. Germline V lookup: CDR1 SGDLS, CDR2 YYNGEE. The CDR3 is 15 residues long. The CDR3 sequence: CASSPGDRGSYGYTF. In nucleotides, the CDR3 is TGTGCCAGCAGCCCAGGGGACAGGGGATCTTATGGCTACACCTTC.

V gene TRBV27 combines with J gene TRBJ1-1, with 10 bases that match TRBD1. The CDR3 is 14 amino acids. The junction had 5 bases not matched to a gene; V was cut back by 10 bases and J by 0 bases. Germline CDR1 and CDR2: MNHEY and SMNVEV (reference sequence). The CDR3 nucleotides are TGTGCCACCGCGGACAGGGGGTTGAACACTGAAGCTTTCTTT. The encoded protein is CATADRGLNTEAFF.

The rearrangement joins TRBV9 to TRBJ2-3; TRBD1 matches 7 bases. This CDR3 comprises 16 residues. Losses at the gene ends were 0 bases for V and 4 bases for J; bases not matched to a gene: 8. Germline assignment: CDR1 SGDLS and CDR2 YYNGEE. DNA of the CDR3: TGTGCCAGCAGCGTAGCGCTACAGGGGTGGGCAGATACGCAGTATTTT. Translating gives CASSVALQGWADTQYF.

Comment on this clone: This CDR3 is also generated by other DNA sequences in the sample. CDR3: CASSPGTANTGELFF. For the CDR3, the DNA is TGTGCCAGCAGCCCCGGGACGGCGAACACCGGGGAGCTGTTTTTT. The chain employs TRBV9 and TRBJ2-2; D possibly uses TRBD1 or TRBD2 (5 bases each). Per the germline V gene, CDR1 is SGDLS and CDR2 is YYNGEE. The V and J ends lost 4 bases and 0 bases respectively, with 10 bases between them. The CDR3 is 15 residues long. Combining the CDR3 with reference TRBV9 and TRBJ2-2 gives the whole variable domain DSGVTQTPKHLITATGQRVTLRCSPRSGDLSVYWYQQSLDQGLQFLIQYYNGEERAKGNILERFSAQQFPDLHSELNLSSLELGDSALYFCASSPGTANTGELFFGEGSRLTVL.

The CDR3 here is CASSIDARSADTQYF. The CDR3 DNA reads TGTGCCAGTAGTATAGATGCCCGCTCCGCAGATACGCAGTATTTT. This chain uses TRBV19 with TRBJ2-3; D remains ambiguous. Germline loops: CDR1 LNHDA, CDR2 SQIVND (reference sequence). Trimming shortened V by 0 bases and J by 4 bases, and 11 bases separated the two germline ends. This CDR3 is built from 15 residues.

The chain links TRBV6-5 to TRBJ1-1; D unresolved. The V and J ends lost 0 bases and 7 bases respectively, with 9 bases between them. CDR1 is MNHEY and CDR2 is SVGAGI in the germline V gene. This CDR3 is built from 13 residues. The CDR3 DNA sequence: TGTGCCAGCAGTTACTCGATTTCCAATGAAGCTTTCTTT. Amino acids: CASSYSISNEAFF.

This clone was seen a single time. This chain joins TRBV10-3 and TRBJ2-7, with D tentatively TRBD1 (6 bases). The germline CDR1 and CDR2 sequences are ENHRY and SYGVKD. CDR3 length equals 15 residues. V was pared by 0 bases and J by 4 bases, with 13 bases between. DNA for the CDR3: TGTGCCATCAGTGAGTCTTATAGCCAGGGGTACGAGCAGTACTTC. As protein: CAISESYSQGYEQYF.

The chain is built from TRBV4-1 and TRBJ2-7, with D perhaps being TRBD1 or TRBD2 (6 bases each). The ends were cut back, 0 bases at V and 3 bases at J, with 21 bases in the middle. This CDR3 has 18 residues. Per germline, CDR1 MGHRA and CDR2 YSYEKL. This CDR3 reads CASSQEEGVRVVSYEQYF. CDR3 sequence (DNA): TGCGCCAGCAGCCAAGAGGAGGGGGTTAGGGTGGTCAGCTACGAGCAGTACTTC.

The chain employs TRBV19 and TRBJ2-1, with D perhaps TRBD2 (5 bases). Germline V gives CDR1 LNHDA, CDR2 SQIVND (reference sequence). The CDR3 runs to 15 residues. Trimming left V 0 bases short and J 8 bases short, with 14 bases between. The CDR3 coding sequence is TGTGCCAGTAGTATAGATCACTCCTTCGGGGATGAGCAGTTCTTC. This sequence encodes CASSIDHSFGDEQFF.

The chain combines TRBV7-8 with TRBJ2-1; no definite D call. Germline CDR1 SGHVS, CDR2 FQNEAQ. This CDR3 is 12 amino acids long. V lost 2 bases, J lost 8 bases, and 7 bases lay in between. This CDR3 reads CASSLQVYEQFF. The CDR3 bases are TGTGCCAGCAGCTTACAGGTTTATGAGCAGTTCTTC.

In DNA form, the CDR3 reads TGTGCCAGCAGCCAAGGAGGATCGAGCGCAGATACGCAGTATTTT. It encodes CASSQGGSSADTQYF. The chain uses TRBV14 and TRBJ2-3, with D uncertain. Germline CDR1 reads SGHDN; CDR2 reads FVKESK. This CDR3 comprises 15 residues. Trimming removed 1 base at V and 4 bases at J, with 12 bases between.

This sequence joins TRBV5-4 and TRBJ2-1, with 7 bases fitting TRBD2. V lost 3 bases and J lost 2; bases outside the gene matches: 8. Germline V gene lookup returns CDR1 SGHNT and CDR2 YYREEE (reference sequence). The CDR3 is 16 amino acids. In DNA, the CDR3 is TGTGCCAGCAGCTCTTTTGGCGGGAGTACCTACAATGAGCAGTTCTTC. This gives the protein CASSSFGGSTYNEQFF.

The chain uses TRBV6-5 and TRBJ1-5; a weak D match, TRBD1 (5 bases). The CDR3 is made up of 15 amino acids. Trimming pared 6 bases from V and 5 bases from J, leaving 17 bases between. CDR1 is MNHEY and CDR2 is SVGAGI in the germline V gene. In nucleotides, the CDR3 is TGTGCCAGCAGGCCTTGGGGGGGAGGGGATCAGCCCCAGCATTTT. Translation gives CASRPWGGGDQPQHF.

This clone was observed a handful of times. V is TRBV28 and J is TRBJ1-5; D is unresolved. The CDR3 has 14 amino acids. The germline gives CDR1 MDHEN, CDR2 SYDVKM. Trimming removed 5 bases from V and 4 bases from J, with 12 bases in between. The CDR3 loop is CASSPPVENQPQHF. Here the CDR3 DNA reads TGTGCCAGCAGTCCCCCGGTGGAGAATCAGCCCCAGCATTTT.

CDR3 protein: CASSATAGVRPNEKLFF. CDR3 bases: TGTGCCAGCAGCGCCACGGCGGGGGTCAGGCCTAATGAAAAACTGTTTTTT. The chain couples TRBV9 to TRBJ1-4, with D possibly being TRBD1 (5 bases). Germline V gene lookup returns CDR1 SGDLS and CDR2 YYNGEE. This CDR3 spans 17 amino acids. With 3 bases removed from V and 3 bases from J, the gap between germline ends came to 18 bases.

The gene calls are TRBV28 and TRBJ2-7; D might be TRBD1 (6 bases). The V end was cut by 7 bases, the J end by 0 bases, with 22 bases between. CDR1 is MDHEN and CDR2 is SYDVKM in the germline V gene. The CDR3 has 17 residues. The chain's CDR3 is CASTPPGVSISSYEQYF. As DNA, the CDR3 is TGTGCCAGCACCCCCCCAGGGGTAAGCATAAGCTCCTACGAGCAGTACTTC.

The genes are TRBV15 and TRBJ2-7; the D gene is possibly TRBD2 (6 bases). Between the trimmed V and J ends, which lost 1 base and 7 bases, there was a span of 20 bases. This CDR3 is built from 16 residues. Germline V lookup: CDR1 LNHNV, CDR2 YYDKDF (reference sequence). The CDR3 loop is CATSRGVGREVYEQYF. DNA for the CDR3: TGTGCCACCAGCAGAGGGGTCGGCAGGGAGGTTTATGAGCAGTACTTC.

This chain links TRBV6-5 with TRBJ2-1; TRBD1 agrees at 9 bases. The CDR3 extends over 15 amino acids. Germline-derived CDR1 and CDR2 are MNHEY and SVGAGI. The V segment lost 6 bases and the J segment 12 bases; nucleotides outside the gene matches: 15. CDR3 protein: CASRGYRTGALGQFF. CDR3 nucleotide sequence: TGTGCCAGCAGGGGGTATCGGACAGGGGCCTTGGGGCAGTTCTTC.